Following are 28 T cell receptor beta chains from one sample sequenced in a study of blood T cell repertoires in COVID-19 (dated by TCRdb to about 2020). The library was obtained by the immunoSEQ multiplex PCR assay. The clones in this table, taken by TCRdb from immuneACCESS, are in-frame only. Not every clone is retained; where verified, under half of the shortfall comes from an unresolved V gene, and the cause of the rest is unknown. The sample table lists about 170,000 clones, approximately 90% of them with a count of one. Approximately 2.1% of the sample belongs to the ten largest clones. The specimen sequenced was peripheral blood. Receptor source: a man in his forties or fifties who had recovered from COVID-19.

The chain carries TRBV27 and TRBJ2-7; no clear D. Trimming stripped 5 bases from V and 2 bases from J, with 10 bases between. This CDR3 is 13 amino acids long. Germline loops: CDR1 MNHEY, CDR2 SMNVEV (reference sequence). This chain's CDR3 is CASSIALTYEQYF. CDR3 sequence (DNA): TGTGCCAGCAGTATAGCCCTAACCTACGAGCAGTACTTC.

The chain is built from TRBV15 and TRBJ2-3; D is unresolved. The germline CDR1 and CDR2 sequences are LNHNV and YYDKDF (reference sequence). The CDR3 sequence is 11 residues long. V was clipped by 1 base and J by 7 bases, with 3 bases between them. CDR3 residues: CATSRAYTQYF. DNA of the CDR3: TGTGCCACCAGCAGAGCCTATACGCAGTATTTT.

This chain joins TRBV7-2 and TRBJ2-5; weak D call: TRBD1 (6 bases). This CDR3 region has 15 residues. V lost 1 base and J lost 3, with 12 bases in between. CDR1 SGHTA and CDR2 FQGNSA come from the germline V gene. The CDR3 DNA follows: TGTGCCAGCAGCTTAGTATGGGGGCCCGAAGAGACCCAGTACTTC. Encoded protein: CASSLVWGPEETQYF.

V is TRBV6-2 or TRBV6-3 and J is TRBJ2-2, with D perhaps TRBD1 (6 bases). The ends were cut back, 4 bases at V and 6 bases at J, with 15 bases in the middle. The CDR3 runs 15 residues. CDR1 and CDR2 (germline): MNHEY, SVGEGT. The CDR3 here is CASSSRAGAAGELFF. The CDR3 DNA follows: TGTGCCAGCAGTTCACGGGCAGGGGCGGCCGGGGAGCTGTTTTTT.

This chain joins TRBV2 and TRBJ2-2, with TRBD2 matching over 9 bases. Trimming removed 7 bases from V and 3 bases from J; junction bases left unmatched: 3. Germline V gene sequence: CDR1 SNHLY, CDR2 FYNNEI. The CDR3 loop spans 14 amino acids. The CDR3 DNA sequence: TGTGCCAGCAAGCAGCGGGAGGACACCGGGGAGCTGTTTTTT. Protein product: CASKQREDTGELFF.

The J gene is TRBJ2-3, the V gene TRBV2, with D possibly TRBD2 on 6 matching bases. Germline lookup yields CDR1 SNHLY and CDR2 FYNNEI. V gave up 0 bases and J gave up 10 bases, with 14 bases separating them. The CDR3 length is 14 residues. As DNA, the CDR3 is TGTGCCAGCAGTGAAGCGCTTGGGTCTAGCGCGCAGTATTTT. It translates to CASSEALGSSAQYF.

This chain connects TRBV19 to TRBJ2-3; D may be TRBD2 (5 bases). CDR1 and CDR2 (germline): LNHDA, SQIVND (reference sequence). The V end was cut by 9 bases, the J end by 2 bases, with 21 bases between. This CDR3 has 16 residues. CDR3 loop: CASQAQPRGNTDTQYF. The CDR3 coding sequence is TGTGCCAGCCAAGCTCAACCCCGGGGTAACACAGATACGCAGTATTTT.

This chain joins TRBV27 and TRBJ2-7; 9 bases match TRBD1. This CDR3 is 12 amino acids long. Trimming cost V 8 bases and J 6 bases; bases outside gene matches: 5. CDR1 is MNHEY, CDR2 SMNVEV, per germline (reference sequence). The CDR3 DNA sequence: TGTGCCAGCGGACAGGGGCAGGGCGAGCAGTACTTC. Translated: CASGQGQGEQYF.

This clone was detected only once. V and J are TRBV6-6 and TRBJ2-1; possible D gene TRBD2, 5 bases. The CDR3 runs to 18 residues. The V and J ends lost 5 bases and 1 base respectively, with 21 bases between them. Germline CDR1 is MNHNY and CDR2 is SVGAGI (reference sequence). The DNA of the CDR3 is TGTGCCAGCAGTCCACTTTCGGGGTCACGCAAATCCTACAATGAGCAGTTCTTC. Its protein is CASSPLSGSRKSYNEQFF.

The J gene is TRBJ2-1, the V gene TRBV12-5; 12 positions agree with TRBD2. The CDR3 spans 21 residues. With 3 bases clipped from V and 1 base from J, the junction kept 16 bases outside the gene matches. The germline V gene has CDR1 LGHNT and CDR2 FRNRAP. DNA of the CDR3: TGTGCTAGTGGTTTTTTTTTACTAGCGGGGGGCCGGCATGGGTCCTACAATGAGCAGTTCTTC. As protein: CASGFFLLAGGRHGSYNEQFF.

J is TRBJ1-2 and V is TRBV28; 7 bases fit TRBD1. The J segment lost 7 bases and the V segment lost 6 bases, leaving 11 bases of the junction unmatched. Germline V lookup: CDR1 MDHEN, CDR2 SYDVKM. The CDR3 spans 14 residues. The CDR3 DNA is TGTGCCAGCAGACTGGGACAGACACCGCCTGGCTACACCTTC. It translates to CASRLGQTPPGYTF.

CDR3 sequence (DNA): TGTGCCACCTTGGAGACTAGCGGGGGGACGCCCTACGAGCAGTACTTC. It translates to CATLETSGGTPYEQYF. The chain uses TRBV15 and TRBJ2-7; 13 bases fit TRBD2. Losses at the gene ends were 8 bases for V and 2 bases for J; bases not matched to a gene: 9. This CDR3 is built from 16 residues. Looked up from germline, CDR1 is LNHNV and CDR2 is YYDKDF (reference sequence). Combining the CDR3 with reference TRBV15 and TRBJ2-7 gives the whole variable domain DAMVIQNPRYQVTQFGKPVTLSCSQTLNHNVMYWYQQKSSQAPKLLFHYYDKDFNNEADTPDNFQSRRPNTSFCFLDIRSPGLGDTAMYLCATLETSGGTPYEQYFGPGTRLTVT.

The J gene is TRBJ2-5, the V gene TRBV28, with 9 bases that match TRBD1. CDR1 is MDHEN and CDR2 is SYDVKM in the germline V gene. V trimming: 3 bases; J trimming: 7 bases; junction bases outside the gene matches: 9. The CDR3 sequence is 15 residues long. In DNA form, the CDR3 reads TGTGCCAGCAGTTTCTGGGATCGACAGGGGGGGACCCAGTACTTC. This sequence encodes CASSFWDRQGGTQYF.

The CDR3 sequence is CAPSGEQYF. The CDR3 nucleotides are TGTGCCCCCTCCGGCGAGCAGTACTTC. J is TRBJ2-7 and V is TRBV24-1; unclear D gene. Trimming pared 12 bases from V and 6 bases from J, leaving 8 bases between. Germline values: CDR1 KGHDR, CDR2 SFDVKD. The CDR3 is 9 residues long.

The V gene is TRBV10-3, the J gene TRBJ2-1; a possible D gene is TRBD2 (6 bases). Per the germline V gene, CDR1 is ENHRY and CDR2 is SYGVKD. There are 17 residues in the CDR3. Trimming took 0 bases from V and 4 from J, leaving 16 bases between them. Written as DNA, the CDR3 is TGTGCCATCAGTGAGTCGACAGTAGCGGTGACTTACAATGAGCAGTTCTTC. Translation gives CAISESTVAVTYNEQFF.

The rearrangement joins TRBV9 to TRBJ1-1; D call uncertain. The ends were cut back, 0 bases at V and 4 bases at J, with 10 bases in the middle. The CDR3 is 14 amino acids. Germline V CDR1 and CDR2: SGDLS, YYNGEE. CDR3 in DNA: TGTGCCAGCAGCGTAGGAACGGTCCCCACTGAAGCTTTCTTT. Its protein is CASSVGTVPTEAFF.

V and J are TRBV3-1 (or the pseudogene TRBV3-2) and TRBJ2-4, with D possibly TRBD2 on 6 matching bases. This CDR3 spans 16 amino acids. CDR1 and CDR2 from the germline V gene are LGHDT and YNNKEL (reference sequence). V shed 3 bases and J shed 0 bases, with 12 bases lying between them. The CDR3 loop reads CASSHSRGLAKNIQYF. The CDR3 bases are TGTGCCAGCAGCCATTCTCGGGGGTTAGCCAAAAACATTCAGTACTTC.

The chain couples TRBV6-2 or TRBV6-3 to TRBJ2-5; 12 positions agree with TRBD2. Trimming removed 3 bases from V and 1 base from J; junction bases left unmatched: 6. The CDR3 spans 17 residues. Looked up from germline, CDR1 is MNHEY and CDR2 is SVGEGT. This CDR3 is CASSYVGLAGSQETQYF. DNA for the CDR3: TGTGCCAGCAGTTATGTCGGACTAGCGGGATCCCAAGAGACCCAGTACTTC.

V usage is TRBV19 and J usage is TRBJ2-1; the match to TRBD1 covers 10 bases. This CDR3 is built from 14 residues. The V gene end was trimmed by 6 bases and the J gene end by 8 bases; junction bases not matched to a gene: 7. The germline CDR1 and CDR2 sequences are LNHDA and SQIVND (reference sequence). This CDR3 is CASRTLTGGYEQFF. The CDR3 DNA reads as TGTGCCAGTAGGACCTTGACAGGGGGCTATGAGCAGTTCTTC. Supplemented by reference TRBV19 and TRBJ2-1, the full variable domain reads DGGITQSPKYLFRKEGQNVTLSCEQNLNHDAMYWYRQDPGQGLRLIYYSQIVNDFQKGDIAEGYSVSREKKESFPLTVTSAQKNPTAFYLCASRTLTGGYEQFFGPGTRLTVL.

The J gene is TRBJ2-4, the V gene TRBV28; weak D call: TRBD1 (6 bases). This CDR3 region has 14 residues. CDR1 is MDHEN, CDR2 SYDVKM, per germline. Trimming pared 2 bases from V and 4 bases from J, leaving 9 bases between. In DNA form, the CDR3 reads TGTGCCAGCAGTTTAGGACAGTTGAAAAACATTCAGTACTTC. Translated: CASSLGQLKNIQYF.

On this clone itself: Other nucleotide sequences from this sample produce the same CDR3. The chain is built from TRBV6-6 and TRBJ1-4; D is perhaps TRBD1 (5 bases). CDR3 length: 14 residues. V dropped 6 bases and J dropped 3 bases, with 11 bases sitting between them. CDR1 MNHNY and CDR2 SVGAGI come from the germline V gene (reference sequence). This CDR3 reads CASSRGTANEKLFF. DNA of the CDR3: TGTGCCAGCAGCCGCGGGACGGCTAATGAAAAACTGTTTTTT.

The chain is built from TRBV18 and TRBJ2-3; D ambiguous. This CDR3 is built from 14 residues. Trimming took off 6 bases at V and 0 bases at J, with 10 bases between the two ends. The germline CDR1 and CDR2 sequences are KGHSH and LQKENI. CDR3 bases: TGTGCCAGCTCTTATGCGACTAGCACAGATACGCAGTATTTT. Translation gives CASSYATSTDTQYF.

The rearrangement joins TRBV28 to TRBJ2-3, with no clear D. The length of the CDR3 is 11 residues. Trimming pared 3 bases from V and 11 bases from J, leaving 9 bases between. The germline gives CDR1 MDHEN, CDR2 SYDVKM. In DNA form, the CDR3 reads TGTGCCAGCAGTTTGTCCCGTAAGCAGTATTTT. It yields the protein CASSLSRKQYF.

The CDR3 DNA reads as TGTGCCAGCAGCGTAGGGGGCAGGGGCGCCCAAGAGACCCAGTACTTC. Translating gives CASSVGGRGAQETQYF. The rearrangement links TRBV9 to TRBJ2-5; D may be TRBD1 (6 bases). This CDR3 comprises 16 residues. The germline V gene encodes CDR1 SGDLS and CDR2 YYNGEE. The V gene lost 0 bases and the J gene lost 1 base, with 13 bases spanning the gap.

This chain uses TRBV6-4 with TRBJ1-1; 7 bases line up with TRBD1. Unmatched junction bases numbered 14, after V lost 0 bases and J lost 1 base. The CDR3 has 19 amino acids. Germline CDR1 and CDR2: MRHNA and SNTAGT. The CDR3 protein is CASSDSETPRGPPNTEAFF. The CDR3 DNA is TGTGCCAGCAGTGACTCGGAAACTCCAAGGGGGCCCCCGAACACTGAAGCTTTCTTT.

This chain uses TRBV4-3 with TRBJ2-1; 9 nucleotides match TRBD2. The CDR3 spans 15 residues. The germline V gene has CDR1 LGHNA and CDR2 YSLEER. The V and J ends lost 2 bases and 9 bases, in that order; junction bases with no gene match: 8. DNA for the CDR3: TGCGCCAGCAGCCAAATCCGACTAGCGGATGCTGAGCAGTTCTTC. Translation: CASSQIRLADAEQFF.

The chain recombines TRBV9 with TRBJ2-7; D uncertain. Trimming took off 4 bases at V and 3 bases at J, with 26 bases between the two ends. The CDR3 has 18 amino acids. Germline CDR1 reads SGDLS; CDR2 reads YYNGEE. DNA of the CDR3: TGTGCCAGCAGCACTATCAAGTCCTGGCAGACCCTCGACTACGAGCAGTACTTC. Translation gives CASSTIKSWQTLDYEQYF.

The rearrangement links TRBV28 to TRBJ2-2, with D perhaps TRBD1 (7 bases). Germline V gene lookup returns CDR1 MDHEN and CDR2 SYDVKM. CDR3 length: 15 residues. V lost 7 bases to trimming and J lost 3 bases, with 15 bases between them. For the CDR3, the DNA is TGTGCCAGCATCCCTACAGGGGAGGACACCGGGGAGCTGTTTTTT. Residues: CASIPTGEDTGELFF.